These 30 T cell receptor beta chains share one sample of origin, sequenced in a study of T cells after yellow fever vaccination. TCRdb itself ran the 5' RACE reads through MiXCR, one entry per CDR3 protein. This sample has roughly 500,000 distinct CDR3 sequences, with over 15% found just once. Sequenced here: PBMCs, sampled 15 days after the yellow fever booster vaccination. The receptors here all came from a man younger than 45 who received the YFV17D yellow fever vaccine.

The chain links TRBV10-3 to TRBJ1-1; weak D call: TRBD1 (5 bases). The CDR3 runs to 14 residues. Trimming took off 10 bases at V and 0 bases at J, with 15 bases between the two ends. CDR1 and CDR2 (germline): ENHRY, SYGVKD. The DNA of the CDR3 is TGTGCCACTACGGTAGGGACGGTGAACACTGAAGCTTTCTTT. Its translation: CATTVGTVNTEAFF.

This clonotype has just a few counts. The chain is built from TRBV7-8 and TRBJ2-1; 9 bases match TRBD2. With V trimmed by 1 base and J by 5 bases, 3 bases remained unmatched. Germline CDR1 reads SGHVS; CDR2 reads FQNEAQ. This CDR3 has 15 residues. CDR3 in amino acids: CASSLVAGVNNEQFF. In DNA form, the CDR3 reads TGTGCCAGCAGCTTAGTAGCGGGAGTAAACAATGAGCAGTTCTTC. Combining the CDR3 with reference TRBV7-8 and TRBJ2-1 gives the whole variable domain GAGVSQSPRYKVAKRGQDVALRCDPISGHVSLFWYQQALGQGPEFLTYFQNEAQLDKSGLPSDRFFAERPEGSVSTLKIQRTQQEDSAVYLCASSLVAGVNNEQFFGPGTRLTVL.

This clonotype was counted between two and nine times. CDR3 protein: CSVPGQGGTGELFF. The CDR3 DNA reads as TGCAGTGTCCCGGGACAGGGAGGGACCGGGGAGCTGTTTTTT. The rearrangement uses TRBV20-1 and TRBJ2-2, with 9 bases aligning to TRBD1. J lost 5 bases, V lost 7 bases, and 8 bases had no gene match. The CDR3 runs 14 residues. Germline-derived CDR1 and CDR2 are DFQATT and SNEGSKA (reference sequence).

CDR3 sequence: CASSKSATFGETQYF. CDR3 nucleotide sequence: TGTGCCAGTAGTAAGTCGGCTACCTTCGGGGAGACCCAGTACTTC. The genes are TRBV19 and TRBJ2-5; D uncertain. V was pared by 4 bases and J by 5 bases, with 17 bases between. Germline CDR1 is LNHDA and CDR2 is SQIVND (reference sequence). This CDR3 has 15 amino acids.

This chain joins TRBV6-5 and TRBJ2-1, with 8 bases lining up with TRBD1. Per the germline V gene, CDR1 is MNHEY and CDR2 is SVGAGI. J was trimmed by 10 bases and V by 1 base; bases with no gene match: 9. The CDR3 is 15 amino acids. The CDR3 here is CASSYWTGLDREQFF. The DNA of the CDR3 is TGTGCCAGCAGTTACTGGACAGGGCTAGATCGGGAGCAGTTCTTC.

The chain links TRBV7-2 to TRBJ2-7, with 9 bases identical to TRBD1. The trim removed 5 bases at V and 2 bases at J, leaving 10 bases unmatched. From germline, CDR1 is SGHTA and CDR2 FQGNSA. The CDR3 is 16 amino acids. Written as DNA, the CDR3 is TGTGCCAGCAGCCCCGACTCCGGGACAGGGACCTACGAGCAGTACTTC. Translated, it gives CASSPDSGTGTYEQYF.

This chain uses TRBV20-1 with TRBJ2-5; D is unresolved. CDR1 and CDR2 from the germline V gene are DFQATT and SNEGSKA (reference sequence). The CDR3 loop spans 11 amino acids. Trimming removed 6 bases at V and 5 bases at J, with 10 bases between. This chain's CDR3 is CSALNRETQYF. The CDR3 nucleotides read TGCAGTGCCCTAAACCGGGAGACCCAGTACTTC.

This clonotype was seen repeatedly, ten times or more. This chain uses TRBV12-3 or TRBV12-4 with TRBJ2-1, with a possible D match to TRBD2 (6 bases). Trimming shortened V by 2 bases and J by 2 bases, and 7 bases separated the two germline ends. The CDR3 consists of 14 residues. The CDR3, as DNA: TGTGCCAGCAGTTTATCGGGAGCCTACAATGAGCAGTTCTTC. Its protein is CASSLSGAYNEQFF.

The sample holds a few counts of this clonotype. The chain links TRBV7-2 to TRBJ2-3; perhaps D is TRBD1 or TRBD2 (5 bases each). Trimming took off 0 bases at V and 2 bases at J, with 15 bases between the two ends. CDR1 SGHTA and CDR2 FQGNSA come from the germline V gene. This CDR3 comprises 17 residues. This CDR3 reads CASSLARDGRDTDTQYF. The DNA for the CDR3 is TGTGCCAGCAGCTTAGCTCGGGACGGACGAGACACAGATACGCAGTATTTT. Combining the CDR3 with reference TRBV7-2 and TRBJ2-3 gives the whole variable domain GAGVSQSPSNKVTEKGKDVELRCDPISGHTALYWYRQSLGQGLEFLIYFQGNSAPDKSGLPSDRFSAERTGGSVSTLTIQRTQQEDSAVYLCASSLARDGRDTDTQYFGPGTRLTVL.

The chain joins TRBV10-3 to TRBJ2-1, with D tentatively TRBD2 (7 bases). This CDR3 comprises 14 residues. The germline gives CDR1 ENHRY, CDR2 SYGVKD. The V gene lost 3 bases and the J gene lost 8 bases, with 14 bases spanning the gap. CDR3 in amino acids: CAISDLDGGHEQFF. The CDR3 DNA reads TGTGCCATCAGTGATTTAGACGGGGGGCATGAGCAGTTCTTC.

This clonotype was seen many times. The CDR3 DNA reads TGTGCCAGCAGCCCCCAAAACACTGAAGCTTTCTTT. Encoded protein: CASSPQNTEAFF. The chain couples TRBV7-2 to TRBJ1-1; D is uncertain. The CDR3 runs to 12 residues. V was cut by 5 bases and J by 2 bases, with 6 bases left in between. Germline V lookup: CDR1 SGHTA, CDR2 FQGNSA.

This sequence joins TRBV29-1 and TRBJ2-1; D not certain. V was shortened by 0 bases and J by 12 bases, with 6 bases between the two germline ends. This CDR3 comprises 10 residues. Germline-derived CDR1 and CDR2 are SQVTM and ANQGSEA. Here the CDR3 DNA reads TGCAGCGTTGAAGATGTAGGGCAGTTCTTC. It is translated as CSVEDVGQFF.

This chain joins TRBV24-1 and TRBJ2-5; 8 positions match TRBD1. CDR1 is KGHDR, CDR2 SFDVKD, per germline. The J segment lost 6 bases and the V segment lost 4 bases, leaving 6 bases of the junction unmatched. CDR3 length: 14 amino acids. CDR3 sequence (DNA): TGTGCCACCAGTGAGCCGAGACAGGGGAAGACCCAGTACTTC. Its protein is CATSEPRQGKTQYF.

This chain connects TRBV28 to TRBJ2-5; 9 nucleotides agree with TRBD2. After removal of 5 bases from V and 4 bases from J, the junction contained 2 bases not matched to a gene. Germline V gene lookup returns CDR1 MDHEN and CDR2 SYDVKM. The CDR3 has 13 amino acids. CDR3 bases: TGTGCCAGCAGTGCGGGGGGGGCAGAGACCCAGTACTTC. This gives the protein CASSAGGAETQYF.

This clonotype was seen only a few times. The chain carries TRBV20-1 and TRBJ2-5, with 10 bases identical to TRBD2. V was clipped by 0 bases and J by 3 bases; unmatched bases: 4. Germline V lookup: CDR1 DFQATT, CDR2 SNEGSKA (reference sequence). The CDR3 runs to 15 residues. The CDR3 loop is CSARDTTSGKETQYF. CDR3 coding DNA: TGCAGTGCTAGAGATACTACTAGCGGGAAAGAGACCCAGTACTTC.

The V gene is TRBV2, the J gene TRBJ2-1, with 12 bases fitting TRBD2. This CDR3 is built from 14 residues. Germline V gene data show CDR1 as SNHLY and CDR2 as FYNNEI. Losses at the gene ends were 8 bases for V and 9 bases for J; bases not matched to a gene: 8. CDR3 loop: CASRLAGVLVEQFF. The DNA of the CDR3 is TGTGCCAGCCGACTAGCGGGAGTTTTAGTTGAGCAGTTCTTC.

This clonotype was seen at least ten times. This chain links TRBV29-1 with TRBJ2-7; 7 nucleotides agree with TRBD1. Germline assignment: CDR1 SQVTM and CDR2 ANQGSEA. V shed 7 bases, J shed 1 base, and the junction held 1 base outside the gene matches. The CDR3 is 11 amino acids. DNA of the CDR3: TGCAGCGGGGGACAGTCCTACGAGCAGTACTTC. This encodes CSGGQSYEQYF.

This rearrangement joins TRBV5-5 to TRBJ1-3, with D unclear. With 4 bases removed from V and 1 base from J, the gap between germline ends came to 15 bases. The length of the CDR3 is 16 residues. The germline V gene encodes CDR1 SGHKS and CDR2 YYEKEE (reference sequence). The CDR3 here is CASSREFVVSGNTIYF. CDR3 bases: TGTGCCAGCAGCCGGGAATTCGTCGTATCTGGAAACACCATATATTTT.

The V call is TRBV7-9, the J call TRBJ2-2; tentatively, D is TRBD1 (6 bases). V lost 9 bases and J 1 base, leaving 15 bases between the germline ends. This CDR3 region has 15 residues. CDR1 and CDR2 from the germline V gene are SEHNR and FQNEAQ (reference sequence). The CDR3 sequence: CARGPGTRNTGELFF. DNA of the CDR3: TGTGCCAGGGGGCCCGGGACAAGGAACACCGGGGAGCTGTTTTTT.

The chain links TRBV20-1 to TRBJ1-5, with unresolved D. CDR3 size: 14 residues. The V end was cut by 6 bases, the J end by 7 bases, with 19 bases between. The germline CDR1 and CDR2 sequences are DFQATT and SNEGSKA (reference sequence). The CDR3 nucleotides are TGCAGTGCGCCCCCAAGGGATCGACACCAGCCCCAGCATTTT. This gives the protein CSAPPRDRHQPQHF.

This chain uses TRBV5-1 with TRBJ2-2, with 7 bases aligning to TRBD1. The CDR3 length is 16 residues. Germline CDR1 and CDR2: SGHRS and YFSETQ. After removal of 1 base from V and 5 bases from J, the junction contained 8 bases not matched to a gene. CDR3 residues: CASSLPRQGGTGELFF. The CDR3 nucleotides are TGCGCCAGCAGCTTGCCAAGACAGGGCGGGACCGGGGAGCTGTTTTTT.

This rearrangement joins TRBV7-9 to TRBJ2-1, with 12 bases that match TRBD2. V dropped 5 bases and J dropped 9; count of bases not matched to a gene: 8. Germline CDR1 and CDR2: SEHNR and FQNEAQ (reference sequence). The CDR3 totals 15 residues. The CDR3 DNA is TGTGCCAGCAGCCCCCGGACTAGCGGGAATTCTGAGCAGTTCTTC. Translating it yields CASSPRTSGNSEQFF.

The chain couples TRBV7-6 to TRBJ2-1, with 7 nucleotides matching TRBD1. The CDR3 has 14 amino acids. Germline V gene sequence: CDR1 SGHVS, CDR2 FNYEAQ. With V trimmed by 5 bases and J by 9 bases, 10 bases remained unmatched. The CDR3 reads CASSLSRQGAEQFF. The CDR3 nucleotides read TGTGCCAGCAGCCTAAGCCGACAGGGAGCTGAGCAGTTCTTC.

The chain has TRBV7-2 and TRBJ2-2; TRBD2 is a possible D gene (5 bases). V lost 5 bases and J 3 bases, leaving 10 bases between the germline ends. The V gene's germline CDR1 is SGHTA and CDR2 FQGNSA. CDR3 length: 14 amino acids. The CDR3 loop reads CASSDKADTGELFF. CDR3 bases: TGTGCCAGCAGCGACAAAGCGGACACCGGGGAGCTGTTTTTT.

This clonotype was observed a few times. V gene TRBV5-1 combines with J gene TRBJ2-1, with 10 bases that match TRBD2. The CDR3 is 17 amino acids. Germline assignment: CDR1 SGHRS and CDR2 YFSETQ. With V trimmed by 5 bases and J by 0 bases, 8 bases remained unmatched. CDR3 region: CASSSLAGGSSYNEQFF. CDR3 in DNA: TGCGCCAGCAGTTCCTTAGCGGGAGGAAGCTCCTACAATGAGCAGTTCTTC.

This clonotype has just a few counts. The chain is built from TRBV6-5 and TRBJ1-2; no clear D gene. Germline V gene sequence: CDR1 MNHEY, CDR2 SVGAGI. V was cut by 2 bases and J by 5 bases, with 12 bases left in between. The CDR3 has 14 amino acids. This CDR3 reads CASSYGLDRYGYTF. CDR3 coding DNA: TGTGCCAGCAGTTACGGACTCGACCGATATGGCTACACCTTC.

In regard to this clonotype: The conserved final phenylalanine or tryptophan is absent from the CDR3, which likely points to a read error. V is TRBV7-3 and J is TRBJ2-2, with TRBD2 matching 10 bases. CDR3 size: 15 residues. Trimming at V came to 5 bases and at J to 7 bases, leaving 7 bases not matched to a gene. Germline V lookup: CDR1 SGHTA, CDR2 FQGTGA. The CDR3 region is CASSPLAGANGELFI. The CDR3 DNA is TGTGCCAGCAGCCCCCTAGCGGGAGCGAACGGGGAGCTGTTTATT.

The table lists this clonotype with a few counts. The V gene is TRBV6-1, the J gene TRBJ2-4; 11 bases align to TRBD2. V shed 5 bases, J shed 0 bases, and the junction held 3 bases outside the gene matches. The length of the CDR3 is 16 residues. CDR1 is MNHNS and CDR2 is SASEGT in the germline V gene. CDR3 in amino acids: CASSPGLAVAKNIQYF. The CDR3 DNA is TGTGCCAGCAGTCCGGGACTAGCGGTAGCCAAAAACATTCAGTACTTC.

V gene TRBV20-1 combines with J gene TRBJ1-3; 7 bases agree with TRBD1. Germline values: CDR1 DFQATT, CDR2 SNEGSKA (reference sequence). After removal of 0 bases from V and 0 bases from J, the junction contained 2 bases not matched to a gene. This CDR3 has 15 residues. CDR3 residues: CSARETGSSGNTIYF. Written as DNA, the CDR3 is TGCAGTGCTAGAGAGACAGGGAGCTCTGGAAACACCATATATTTT.

This clonotype appeared a few times. The chain is built from TRBV7-2 and TRBJ2-7, with no clear D. Germline CDR1 reads SGHTA; CDR2 reads FQGNSA. This CDR3 region has 13 residues. V was clipped by 3 bases and J by 4 bases, with 10 bases between them. The CDR3 bases are TGTGCCAGCAGCTTGGAGCGTTTTTACGAGCAGTACTTC. It specifies CASSLERFYEQYF.